One and the same sample provided the 32 T cell receptor beta chains below, sequenced in a study of a mutant IDH1 vaccine in newly diagnosed glioma. The data were produced by immunoSEQ multiplex PCR, yet TCRdb's version contains in-frame clones alone and is incomplete. Of 40,000 or so clones listed, less than 90% are singletons. The sample's time point: week 11, during vaccination. The investigators gave 300 ug of mutant IDH1 20-mer peptide in each vaccine dose, together with topical imiquimod. These TCRs' antigens remain unknown. The sample was PBMCs, taken from a glioma patient whose treatment included an IDH1 peptide vaccine. The receptor set was obtained from a man between 35 and 55 years old with glioma.

The chain carries TRBV6-5 and TRBJ2-7; 12 positions agree with TRBD1. Trimming cost V 6 bases and J 4 bases; bases outside gene matches: 7. The CDR3 is 15 amino acids. The germline V gene has CDR1 MNHEY and CDR2 SVGAGI. The DNA of the CDR3 is TGTGCCAGCAGACGGGGGACAGGGGGCGCGTACGAGCAGTACTTC. Translating gives CASRRGTGGAYEQYF.

V gene TRBV5-6 combines with J gene TRBJ2-1; the D is unclear. CDR1 is SGHDT, CDR2 YYEEEE, per germline. CDR3 length equals 13 residues. Trimming left V 0 bases short and J 7 bases short, with 8 bases between. The CDR3 protein is CASSLVSRNEQFF. The CDR3 bases are TGTGCCAGCAGCTTGGTATCGCGGAATGAGCAGTTCTTC.

This rearrangement joins TRBV5-6 to TRBJ2-7; D is possibly TRBD1 or TRBD2 (6 bases each). This CDR3 has 14 amino acids. Germline CDR1 reads SGHDT; CDR2 reads YYEEEE. The V gene lost 6 bases and the J gene lost 7 bases, with 20 bases spanning the gap. The CDR3 region is CASTGRQAGREQYF. In DNA form, the CDR3 reads TGTGCCAGCACAGGGAGACAGGCGGGGAGGGAGCAGTACTTC.

As DNA, the CDR3 is TGTGCCAGCAGCTTGGCGTCCGGGAAACCCAGCTATGGCTACACCTTC. This gives the protein CASSLASGKPSYGYTF. This rearrangement joins TRBV5-4 to TRBJ1-2; D gene unclear. This CDR3 has 16 residues. Germline values: CDR1 SGHNT, CDR2 YYREEE (reference sequence). Trimming took 0 bases from V and 4 from J, leaving 16 bases between them.

The rearrangement uses TRBV14 and TRBJ2-7, with TRBD1 as a possible D gene (5 bases). V dropped 0 bases and J dropped 3 bases, with 12 bases sitting between them. CDR1 and CDR2 from the germline V gene are SGHDN and FVKESK. This CDR3 is built from 15 residues. The CDR3 DNA sequence: TGTGCCAGCAGCCAAGATCGGCAGGGTTACTACGAGCAGTACTTC. The encoded protein is CASSQDRQGYYEQYF.

This clone has only one observation. The rearrangement joins TRBV28 to TRBJ1-2; D gene unclear. The CDR3 runs to 13 residues. CDR1 is MDHEN and CDR2 is SYDVKM in the germline V gene. Trimming stripped 6 bases from V and 0 bases from J, with 8 bases between. The DNA for the CDR3 is TGTGCCAGCAGAAAAGATACTAACTATGGCTACACCTTC. Protein sequence: CASRKDTNYGYTF.

The V gene is TRBV28, the J gene TRBJ2-7, with 9 bases that match TRBD1. Trimming took 6 bases from V and 6 from J; bases not matched to a gene: 6. CDR3 length equals 13 residues. The V gene's germline CDR1 is MDHEN and CDR2 SYDVKM. The CDR3: CASSTPDRGEQYF. CDR3 sequence (DNA): TGTGCCAGCAGCACCCCGGACAGGGGCGAGCAGTACTTC.

The rearrangement uses TRBV4-3 and TRBJ1-2; D gene unclear. The V end lost 0 bases, the J end lost 8 bases, and 16 bases lay between the germline ends. Per germline, CDR1 LGHNA and CDR2 YSLEER. The CDR3 totals 15 residues. The CDR3 DNA reads TGCGCCAGCAGCCAAGATTGGGGTCCCCCGGAAGGCTACACCTTC. Its translation is CASSQDWGPPEGYTF.

Only one count was recorded for this clone. V usage is TRBV19 and J usage is TRBJ1-5; D ambiguous. The CDR3 is made up of 14 amino acids. Germline V gene data show CDR1 as LNHDA and CDR2 as SQIVND (reference sequence). V was cut by 3 bases and J by 7 bases, with 13 bases left in between. The CDR3 spells CASSIGGRGQPQHF. In nucleotides, the CDR3 is TGTGCCAGTAGTATCGGAGGGAGAGGGCAGCCCCAGCATTTT.

The gene calls are TRBV12-5 and TRBJ2-2; no clear D. The CDR3 has 13 residues. Trimming cost V 0 bases and J 7 bases, with 6 bases left between them. Germline values: CDR1 LGHNT, CDR2 FRNRAP. The CDR3 is CASGLVGRGELFF. The CDR3 DNA sequence: TGTGCTAGTGGTTTGGTAGGTCGCGGGGAGCTGTTTTTT.

The V and J genes are TRBV27 and TRBJ1-1, with no clear D. Germline values: CDR1 MNHEY, CDR2 SMNVEV (reference sequence). V lost 3 bases and J 0 bases, leaving 8 bases between the germline ends. The CDR3 spans 14 residues. CDR3 region: CASSLEGLNTEAFF. Here the CDR3 DNA reads TGTGCCAGCAGTTTGGAGGGCCTGAACACTGAAGCTTTCTTT.

The V and J genes are TRBV5-4 and TRBJ2-6; 11 bases map to TRBD1. The CDR3 covers 17 residues. Trimming cost V 3 bases and J 0 bases; bases outside gene matches: 2. Germline loops: CDR1 SGHNT, CDR2 YYREEE (reference sequence). This chain's CDR3 is CASSSGTGGSGANVLTF. CDR3 coding DNA: TGTGCCAGCAGCTCCGGGACAGGGGGCTCTGGGGCCAACGTCCTGACTTTC.

The count of this clone is one. The V and J genes are TRBV5-4 and TRBJ2-5; TRBD1 matches 10 bases. J gave up 7 bases and V 4 bases, and 10 bases lay outside the gene matches. This CDR3 has 15 amino acids. The V gene's germline CDR1 is SGHNT and CDR2 YYREEE (reference sequence). The CDR3 DNA follows: TGTGCCAGCAGCCCCCGACAGGGGGCTGGGGTGACCCAGTACTTC. Its protein product is CASSPRQGAGVTQYF.

For this clone: Other DNA sequences in this sample translate to the same CDR3. The gene calls are TRBV14 and TRBJ1-5; D is uncertain. The V end lost 1 base, the J end lost 3 bases, and 4 bases lay between the germline ends. CDR3 length: 13 amino acids. CDR1 is SGHDN, CDR2 FVKESK, per germline. For the CDR3, the DNA is TGTGCCAGCAGCCAAGGGCCCAATCAGCCCCAGCATTTT. Amino acids: CASSQGPNQPQHF.

This clone was counted once. The chain has TRBV5-6 and TRBJ2-7; the match to TRBD1 covers 9 bases. Germline-derived CDR1 and CDR2 are SGHDT and YYEEEE. Trimming took 3 bases from V and 2 from J; bases not matched to a gene: 9. The CDR3 sequence is 16 residues long. The CDR3, as DNA: TGTGCCAGCAGCTGGGAGTCCGGACAGGGGCCCTACGAGCAGTACTTC. It specifies CASSWESGQGPYEQYF.

In this sample, this clone turned up a few times. V usage is TRBV28 and J usage is TRBJ1-5; D gene uncertain. CDR1 is MDHEN, CDR2 SYDVKM, per germline. This CDR3 comprises 14 residues. Trimming pared 5 bases from V and 3 bases from J, leaving 11 bases between. CDR3 amino acids: CASSERGANQPQHF. CDR3 DNA sequence: TGTGCCAGCAGTGAACGGGGAGCCAATCAGCCCCAGCATTTT.

V gene TRBV6-6 combines with J gene TRBJ1-1; D gene ambiguous. V was trimmed by 5 bases and J by 10 bases, leaving 11 bases between them. The CDR3 has 11 amino acids. The germline V gene has CDR1 MNHNY and CDR2 SVGAGI (reference sequence). The CDR3 here is CASSETVRAFF. The CDR3 region has the DNA TGTGCCAGCAGTGAAACAGTGCGAGCTTTCTTT.

The chain recombines TRBV6-1 with TRBJ1-1; D is undetermined. Trimming removed 1 base from V and 0 bases from J, with 6 bases in between. The CDR3 is 14 amino acids. In germline, CDR1 is MNHNS, CDR2 SASEGT. The DNA of the CDR3 is TGTGCCAGCAGTGAAGATTTGGTGAACACTGAAGCTTTCTTT. Its translation: CASSEDLVNTEAFF.

V and J are TRBV20-1 and TRBJ1-2; D not certain. Looked up from germline, CDR1 is DFQATT and CDR2 is SNEGSKA (reference sequence). The CDR3 runs 10 residues. This CDR3 reads CSIANYGYTF. The CDR3 DNA reads as TGCAGCATAGCTAACTATGGCTACACCTTC.

The rearrangement joins TRBV5-1 to TRBJ2-1; 7 nucleotides match TRBD2. CDR3 length: 14 residues. Looked up from germline, CDR1 is SGHRS and CDR2 is YFSETQ. With 0 bases clipped from V and 6 bases from J, the junction kept 3 bases outside the gene matches. The CDR3 sequence: CASSLEREGNEQFF. Written as DNA, the CDR3 is TGCGCCAGCAGCTTGGAGCGGGAAGGCAATGAGCAGTTCTTC. Combining the CDR3 with reference TRBV5-1 and TRBJ2-1 gives the whole variable domain KAGVTQTPRYLIKTRGQQVTLSCSPISGHRSVSWYQQTPGQGLQFLFEYFSETQRNKGNFPGRFSGRQFSNSRSEMNVSTLELGDSALYLCASSLEREGNEQFFGPGTRLTVL.

J is TRBJ1-4 and V is TRBV6-5, with D possibly TRBD1 on 6 matching bases. The germline V gene encodes CDR1 MNHEY and CDR2 SVGAGI. The V end lost 0 bases, the J end lost 5 bases, and 10 bases lay between the germline ends. The CDR3 covers 15 residues. CDR3 DNA: TGTGCCAGCAGTTACTCGGCAGGGGTAAATGAAAAACTGTTTTTT. Residues: CASSYSAGVNEKLFF.

The CDR3 bases are TGTGCCAGCAGCTTAGAGGGTAGGGACAATCAGCCCCAGCATTTT. It yields the protein CASSLEGRDNQPQHF. The chain couples TRBV7-6 to TRBJ1-5, with no clear D. With 1 base removed from V and 3 bases from J, the gap between germline ends came to 10 bases. Germline values: CDR1 SGHVS, CDR2 FNYEAQ. The CDR3 has 15 amino acids.

The chain is built from TRBV10-3 and TRBJ1-2, with TRBD1 matching over 11 bases. The germline CDR1 and CDR2 sequences are ENHRY and SYGVKD. The CDR3 sequence is 16 residues long. The V gene end was trimmed by 3 bases and the J gene end by 1 base; junction bases not matched to a gene: 4. The CDR3, as DNA: TGTGCCATCAGTGAATACGGGACAGGGGGTAACTATGGCTACACCTTC. It translates to CAISEYGTGGNYGYTF.

The rearrangement joins TRBV13 to TRBJ2-3; D remains unclear. The germline V gene encodes CDR1 PRHDT and CDR2 FYEKMQ (reference sequence). This CDR3 region has 13 residues. Trimming removed 1 base at V and 3 bases at J, with 5 bases between. The DNA of the CDR3 is TGTGCCAGCAGCTTAGCACAGACAGATACGCAGTATTTT. Translated: CASSLAQTDTQYF.

CDR3: CASSLGGGGSHEQYF. CDR3 nucleotides: TGCGCCAGCAGCCTTGGGGGAGGGGGATCACACGAGCAGTACTTC. The chain combines TRBV4-3 with TRBJ2-7; D is perhaps TRBD2 (7 bases). Deletions cut 4 bases from V and 5 bases from J, with 18 bases between. The germline gives CDR1 LGHNA, CDR2 YSLEER. This CDR3 comprises 15 residues.

This clone showed up just once. V usage is TRBV7-8 and J usage is TRBJ2-5; D is perhaps TRBD1 (5 bases). The length of the CDR3 is 14 residues. V was trimmed by 2 bases and J by 3 bases, leaving 10 bases between them. Germline values: CDR1 SGHVS, CDR2 FQNEAQ. CDR3 protein: CASSLLLGEETQYF. The CDR3 region has the DNA TGTGCCAGCAGCTTACTCTTAGGGGAAGAGACCCAGTACTTC.

This clone occurred once. The gene calls are TRBV1 and TRBJ1-5; the table's D call, TRBD1, has no DNA check behind it. TRBV1 is tagged as a pseudogene. The CDR3 spans 18 residues. This CDR3 is CTSSQRQGRAGSNQPQHF. In DNA, the CDR3 is TGCACCAGCAGCCAAAGACAGGGCAGAGCAGGAAGCAATCAGCCCCAGCATTTT.

J is TRBJ1-1 and V is TRBV6-6; unclear D gene. The CDR3 spans 12 residues. The germline V gene encodes CDR1 MNHNY and CDR2 SVGAGI (reference sequence). With 0 bases removed from V and 1 base from J, the gap between germline ends came to 0 bases. The CDR3 DNA follows: TGTGCCAGCAGTTACTCGAACACTGAAGCTTTCTTT. It codes for CASSYSNTEAFF.

The chain carries TRBV7-2 and TRBJ1-5; no firm D call. Germline assignment: CDR1 SGHTA and CDR2 FQGNSA. Trimming pared 2 bases from V and 7 bases from J, leaving 15 bases between. This CDR3 spans 15 amino acids. CDR3 sequence: CASSLLDLTAQPQHF. The CDR3 nucleotides are TGTGCCAGCAGCTTATTAGACCTAACGGCCCAGCCCCAGCATTTT.

This chain uses TRBV4-2 with TRBJ2-7; TRBD1 matches 12 bases. The CDR3 has 14 residues. Germline CDR1 and CDR2: LGHNA and YNFKEQ. J gave up 4 bases and V 5 bases, and 3 bases lay outside the gene matches. This CDR3 reads CASSAGQGAYEQYF. CDR3 DNA: TGTGCCAGCAGCGCGGGACAGGGGGCGTACGAGCAGTACTTC.

The CDR3 sequence: CASSSRQGAHEQFF. The DNA for the CDR3 is TGCGCCAGCAGCTCTCGACAGGGGGCTCATGAGCAGTTCTTC. The chain recombines TRBV5-1 with TRBJ2-1, with 10 bases aligning to TRBD1. V shed 3 bases, J shed 8 bases, and the junction held 5 bases outside the gene matches. This CDR3 is 14 amino acids long. Germline V gene sequence: CDR1 SGHRS, CDR2 YFSETQ.

This chain uses TRBV18 with TRBJ1-1, with D possibly TRBD1 on 5 matching bases. Germline lookup yields CDR1 KGHSH and CDR2 LQKENI. Deletions cut 10 bases from V and 0 bases from J, with 12 bases between. The CDR3 is made up of 13 amino acids. CDR3 region: CATRGGMNTEAFF. The CDR3 region has the DNA TGTGCCACGCGCGGGGGTATGAACACTGAAGCTTTCTTT.